The next 32 T cell receptor beta chains were all read from a single sample in a study of cytomegalovirus exposure and HLA in healthy donors. With 60 Vbeta and 13 Jbeta primers, the PCR was carried out. The data were produced by immunoSEQ multiplex PCR, yet TCRdb's version contains in-frame clones alone and is incomplete. The repertoire holds 170,000 or so clones, 77% seen once, with less than 4.5% in the top ten. The source material was PBMCs. These receptors all come from a woman in her fifties or sixties in good health and CMV-seropositive.

The rearrangement joins TRBV7-2 to TRBJ2-7; TRBD1 matches 7 bases. Looked up from germline, CDR1 is SGHTA and CDR2 is FQGNSA. V lost 5 bases, J lost 3 bases, and 4 bases stayed unmatched. The CDR3 spans 13 residues. CDR3 amino acids: CASSIGTVYEQYF. The CDR3 coding sequence is TGTGCCAGCAGCATTGGGACAGTCTACGAGCAGTACTTC.

Comments on this clone: At the DNA level, this CDR3 is encoded by other sequences in the same sample as well. Here the CDR3 DNA reads TGCGCCAGCAGCTTGCGGGGGAGAACTGAAGCTTTCTTT. Translated: CASSLRGRTEAFF. The chain employs TRBV5-1 and TRBJ1-1, with D perhaps TRBD1 (5 bases). Per the germline V gene, CDR1 is SGHRS and CDR2 is YFSETQ. The CDR3 sequence is 13 residues long. The ends were cut back, 1 base at V and 5 bases at J, with 9 bases in the middle.

The chain joins TRBV2 to TRBJ2-2, with D perhaps matching TRBD1 (5 bases). V lost 6 bases and J lost 7, with 9 bases in between. CDR1 is SNHLY, CDR2 FYNNEI, per germline. There are 12 residues in the CDR3. The DNA for the CDR3 is TGTGCCAGCAGCGAGACAGACGGGGAGCTGTTTTTT. It yields the protein CASSETDGELFF.

The J gene is TRBJ2-2, the V gene TRBV4-2; 7 bases map to TRBD2. The V and J ends lost 1 base and 5 bases, in that order; junction bases with no gene match: 7. The CDR3 is 16 amino acids. Germline assignment: CDR1 LGHNA and CDR2 YNFKEQ. The CDR3 spells CASSQGMAGVTGELFF. The CDR3 nucleotides read TGTGCCAGCAGCCAAGGAATGGCGGGGGTTACCGGGGAGCTGTTTTTT.

This clone was seen just once. This chain uses TRBV7-8 with TRBJ2-1, with 8 bases identical to TRBD2. After removal of 5 bases from V and 7 bases from J, the junction contained 16 bases not matched to a gene. Germline V CDR1 and CDR2: SGHVS, FQNEAQ. The CDR3 runs 17 residues. The CDR3 nucleotides are TGTGCCAGCAGCCAGAAGTCGGGGCGGGGGGCGAAGAATGAGCAGTTCTTC. Encoded protein: CASSQKSGRGAKNEQFF.

This sequence joins TRBV28 and TRBJ2-7; perhaps TRBD1 as D (6 bases). Germline CDR1 is MDHEN and CDR2 is SYDVKM. The CDR3 length is 14 residues. With 3 bases removed from V and 0 bases from J, the gap between germline ends came to 9 bases. The CDR3 loop reads CASSLTGISYEQYF. DNA of the CDR3: TGTGCCAGCAGTTTGACAGGAATCTCCTACGAGCAGTACTTC.

The chain combines TRBV28 with TRBJ2-5, with D possibly TRBD2 on 5 matching bases. The DNA matches TRBJ2-7 better at its end, which makes the J call doubtful. Germline CDR1 reads MDHEN; CDR2 reads SYDVKM. CDR3 size: 14 residues. The CDR3: CASSLPGIVYEQYF. The CDR3 DNA follows: TGTGCCAGCAGTTTACCGGGGATTGTGTACGAGCAGTACTTC.

The gene calls are TRBV28 and TRBJ1-5; D is unclear. In germline, CDR1 is MDHEN, CDR2 SYDVKM. V lost 8 bases, J lost 2 bases, and 10 bases lay in between. The CDR3 is 13 residues long. The CDR3 region has the DNA TGTGCCAGCCTCACATCTGGCAATCAGCCCCAGCATTTT. Translating gives CASLTSGNQPQHF.

This clone appeared a few times. The V call is TRBV5-4, the J call TRBJ1-1, with D tentatively TRBD1 (6 bases). The CDR3 is made up of 15 amino acids. The V end was cut by 1 base, the J end by 3 bases, with 13 bases between. In germline, CDR1 is SGHNT, CDR2 YYREEE (reference sequence). The CDR3 loop reads CASSLYIAGDTEAFF. The CDR3 DNA sequence: TGTGCCAGCAGCTTGTATATTGCAGGGGACACTGAAGCTTTCTTT.

There are a few counts of this clone. This chain's CDR3 is CAWSASSVEQPQHF. The CDR3 nucleotides read TGTGCCTGGAGTGCCTCGTCGGTGGAGCAGCCCCAGCATTTT. The chain has TRBV30 and TRBJ1-5; D not certain. Germline V CDR1 and CDR2: GTSNPN, SVGIG (reference sequence). The V and J ends lost 1 base and 7 bases respectively, with 14 bases between them. CDR3 length: 14 amino acids.

V and J are TRBV30 and TRBJ1-4; D uncertain. CDR3 size: 15 residues. CDR1 is GTSNPN and CDR2 is SVGIG in the germline V gene (reference sequence). V was clipped by 1 base and J by 4 bases, with 13 bases between them. CDR3 loop: CAWSGGVWGNEKLFF. The CDR3 DNA reads as TGTGCCTGGAGTGGCGGGGTCTGGGGTAATGAAAAACTGTTTTTT. Drawing the rest from reference TRBV30 and TRBJ1-4, the complete variable domain is SQTIHQWPATLVQPVGSPLSLECTVEGTSNPNLYWYRQAAGRGLQLLFYSVGIGQISSEVPQNLSASRPQDRQFILSSKKLLLSDSGFYLCAWSGGVWGNEKLFFGSGTQLSVL.

The chain recombines TRBV2 with TRBJ1-6, with a weak D call TRBD1 (6 bases). The germline CDR1 and CDR2 sequences are SNHLY and FYNNEI. CDR3 length equals 16 residues. V lost 7 bases and J 2 bases, leaving 15 bases between the germline ends. The CDR3 DNA is TGTGCCAGCACCCTCCCGACAGGCACCTATAATTCACCCCTCCACTTT. Translating it yields CASTLPTGTYNSPLHF.

A few counts support this clone. This CDR3 is CASSYSAVGVGYTF. DNA of the CDR3: TGTGCCAGCAGTTACTCGGCCGTAGGGGTAGGCTACACCTTC. The rearrangement joins TRBV6-5 to TRBJ1-2; a possible D gene is TRBD1 (5 bases). Germline V gene data show CDR1 as MNHEY and CDR2 as SVGAGI. Trimming shortened V by 0 bases and J by 8 bases, and 13 bases separated the two germline ends. The CDR3 is made up of 14 amino acids.

This chain links TRBV11-2 with TRBJ1-4; no clear D gene. The V gene lost 5 bases and the J gene lost 5 bases, with 15 bases spanning the gap. Germline V gene sequence: CDR1 SGHAT, CDR2 FQNNGV. The length of the CDR3 is 15 residues. CDR3 amino acids: CASSPHAGPNEKLFF. CDR3 DNA sequence: TGTGCCAGCAGCCCACACGCAGGCCCGAATGAAAAACTGTTTTTT.

CDR3 sequence reads: CASSTTGRTDQPQHF. In DNA form, the CDR3 reads TGTGCCAGTAGTACGACAGGAAGAACTGATCAGCCCCAGCATTTT. This chain connects TRBV19 to TRBJ1-5, with a tentative D call TRBD1 (6 bases). This CDR3 region has 15 residues. The germline V gene encodes CDR1 LNHDA and CDR2 SQIVND (reference sequence). Trimming removed 4 bases at V and 5 bases at J, with 15 bases between.

This chain connects TRBV2 to TRBJ1-2, with D hard to call. Per the germline V gene, CDR1 is SNHLY and CDR2 is FYNNEI. Trimming shortened V by 5 bases and J by 0 bases, and 10 bases separated the two germline ends. The CDR3 covers 14 residues. In nucleotides, the CDR3 is TGTGCCAGCAGTTCACAGTTTTCTAACTATGGCTACACCTTC. It is translated as CASSSQFSNYGYTF. Full variable domain (remainder filled in from reference TRBV2 and TRBJ1-2): EPEVTQTPSHQVTQMGQEVILRCVPISNHLYFYWYRQILGQKVEFLVSFYNNEISEKSEIFDDQFSVERPDGSNFTLKIRSTKLEDSAMYFCASSSQFSNYGYTFGSGTRLTVV.

The gene calls are TRBV27 and TRBJ1-5; D gene ambiguous. Germline values: CDR1 MNHEY, CDR2 SMNVEV (reference sequence). Trimming took off 1 base at V and 6 bases at J, with 7 bases between the two ends. The CDR3 has 13 amino acids. CDR3 bases: TGTGCCAGCAGTTTATTTGCCAGTCAGCCCCAGCATTTT. Translating gives CASSLFASQPQHF.

The genes are TRBV28 and TRBJ2-7; 7 bases map to TRBD1. This CDR3 is 12 amino acids long. Trimming cost V 8 bases and J 3 bases; bases outside gene matches: 4. Per germline, CDR1 MDHEN and CDR2 SYDVKM. The CDR3 here is CASRAGGYEQYF. The CDR3 DNA reads TGTGCCAGCCGGGCAGGGGGCTACGAGCAGTACTTC.

The chain combines TRBV7-3 with TRBJ1-3; D may be TRBD1 (5 bases). The V gene's germline CDR1 is SGHTA and CDR2 FQGTGA. This CDR3 contains 14 residues. The germline V and J ends were trimmed by 3 bases and 4 bases, with 10 bases remaining between them. The CDR3 DNA reads as TGTGCCAGCAGCTTGCCGGAGGGGGGAAACACCATATATTTT. It translates to CASSLPEGGNTIYF. The full variable domain, rest sourced from reference TRBV7-3 and TRBJ1-3, is GAGVSQTPSNKVTEKGKYVELRCDPISGHTALYWYRQSLGQGPEFLIYFQGTGAADDSGLPNDRFFAVRPEGSVSTLKIQRTERGDSAVYLCASSLPEGGNTIYFGEGSWLTVV.

The chain is built from TRBV18 and TRBJ1-5; possibly TRBD1 for D (6 bases). Trimming cost V 3 bases and J 1 base, with 10 bases left between them. This CDR3 region has 15 residues. Germline CDR1 reads KGHSH; CDR2 reads LQKENI. CDR3 nucleotides: TGTGCCAGCTCACCGGAGAGGGGGAGCAATCAGCCCCAGCATTTT. Residues: CASSPERGSNQPQHF.

This chain links TRBV4-2 with TRBJ2-2; D unresolved. Trimming shortened V by 4 bases and J by 5 bases, and 11 bases separated the two germline ends. CDR1 LGHNA and CDR2 YNFKEQ come from the germline V gene. The CDR3 spans 14 residues. The CDR3 coding sequence is TGTGCCAGCAGCCCCGGTCTCCAAACCGGGGAGCTGTTTTTT. This encodes CASSPGLQTGELFF.

A single count supports this clone. The rearrangement joins TRBV9 to TRBJ2-2; 10 bases are shared with TRBD2. V lost 4 bases, J lost 7 bases, and 16 bases stayed unmatched. The CDR3 extends over 18 amino acids. The germline V gene encodes CDR1 SGDLS and CDR2 YYNGEE. In DNA form, the CDR3 reads TGTGCCAGCAGCAAAAGAGGTCTAGCGGGAGATTCTCTCGGGGAGCTGTTTTTT. Amino acid sequence: CASSKRGLAGDSLGELFF.

The V call is TRBV7-3, the J call TRBJ2-5; possible D gene TRBD1, 6 bases. The germline CDR1 and CDR2 sequences are SGHTA and FQGTGA. The CDR3 is 15 residues long. The germline V and J ends were trimmed by 1 base and 4 bases, with 13 bases remaining between them. The CDR3 sequence: CASSLSSGRGETQYF. The DNA of the CDR3 is TGTGCCAGCAGCTTAAGTTCCGGCAGGGGAGAGACCCAGTACTTC. The whole variable domain, filled in from reference TRBV7-3 and TRBJ2-5, reads GAGVSQTPSNKVTEKGKYVELRCDPISGHTALYWYRQSLGQGPEFLIYFQGTGAADDSGLPNDRFFAVRPEGSVSTLKIQRTERGDSAVYLCASSLSSGRGETQYFGPGTRLLVL.

This sequence joins TRBV5-1 and TRBJ1-4, with D hard to call. V was cut by 1 base and J by 5 bases, with 15 bases left in between. CDR1 SGHRS and CDR2 YFSETQ come from the germline V gene. The CDR3 has 16 residues. The CDR3 loop is CASSLQHRNLNEKLFF. DNA of the CDR3: TGCGCCAGCAGCTTGCAACATCGAAACCTCAATGAAAAACTGTTTTTT.

This clone was observed a few times. The chain links TRBV5-1 to TRBJ2-3; 14 bases align to TRBD2. This CDR3 contains 17 residues. Trimming cost V 3 bases and J 0 bases; bases outside gene matches: 3. Looked up from germline, CDR1 is SGHRS and CDR2 is YFSETQ. The CDR3 sequence is CASSSGLAGASTDTQYF. The CDR3 coding sequence is TGCGCCAGCAGCTCGGGACTAGCGGGAGCCAGCACAGATACGCAGTATTTT.

This chain uses TRBV7-2 with TRBJ1-5; TRBD1 is a possible D gene (6 bases). This CDR3 is built from 15 residues. V was trimmed by 4 bases and J by 2 bases, leaving 12 bases between them. The germline V gene has CDR1 SGHTA and CDR2 FQGNSA. The CDR3 protein is CASSYQAGGNQPQHF. In DNA, the CDR3 is TGTGCCAGCAGCTATCAAGCAGGGGGCAATCAGCCCCAGCATTTT.

This clone came up a few times. The CDR3 region is CASSLGTGPYNEQFF. DNA for the CDR3: TGTGCCAGCAGCTTAGGGACAGGGCCATACAATGAGCAGTTCTTC. The chain joins TRBV11-3 to TRBJ2-1; 8 nucleotides line up with TRBD1. Per germline, CDR1 SGHNT and CDR2 YENEEA. This CDR3 is 15 amino acids long. The J segment lost 4 bases and the V segment lost 1 base, leaving 3 bases of the junction unmatched.

The chain joins TRBV19 to TRBJ1-2; D unclear. Germline assignment: CDR1 LNHDA and CDR2 SQIVND (reference sequence). The CDR3 sequence is 13 residues long. With 2 bases removed from V and 6 bases from J, the gap between germline ends came to 10 bases. In nucleotides, the CDR3 is TGTGCCAGTAGTATATTCACCTCTAATGGCTACACCTTC. Protein sequence: CASSIFTSNGYTF.

Here the CDR3 DNA reads TGTGCCAGCAGAGGGGGTCGGGTGGGTCGGGGAACAAGTCAGCCCCAGCATTTT. Its translation: CASRGGRVGRGTSQPQHF. The chain carries TRBV28 and TRBJ1-5, with a possible D match to TRBD1 (6 bases). This CDR3 comprises 18 residues. V lost 6 bases, J lost 6 bases, and 27 bases lay in between. Germline V gives CDR1 MDHEN, CDR2 SYDVKM.

V gene TRBV27 combines with J gene TRBJ2-2; D is perhaps TRBD2 (6 bases). The CDR3 covers 19 residues. Germline V gene lookup returns CDR1 MNHEY and CDR2 SMNVEV (reference sequence). Trimming took off 4 bases at V and 0 bases at J, with 21 bases between the two ends. The CDR3 region has the DNA TGTGCCAGCAGTTACGGGGGTTCAATTCACCGTACGAACACCGGGGAGCTGTTTTTT. This translates into CASSYGGSIHRTNTGELFF.

This clone showed up just a few times. The chain joins TRBV19 to TRBJ2-1, with D possibly TRBD1 on 6 matching bases. V shed 3 bases and J shed 0 bases, with 9 bases lying between them. The germline CDR1 and CDR2 sequences are LNHDA and SQIVND (reference sequence). This CDR3 has 15 residues. The CDR3 is CASSMLGGSYNEQFF. The CDR3 DNA is TGTGCCAGTAGTATGTTAGGGGGCTCCTACAATGAGCAGTTCTTC. Full variable domain (outside the CDR3, taken from reference TRBV19 and TRBJ2-1): DGGITQSPKYLFRKEGQNVTLSCEQNLNHDAMYWYRQDPGQGLRLIYYSQIVNDFQKGDIAEGYSVSREKKESFPLTVTSAQKNPTAFYLCASSMLGGSYNEQFFGPGTRLTVL.

Note on this clone: The junction departs from germline at one end; a sequencing error may be responsible. The rearrangement links TRBV2 to TRBJ2-7, with a weak D call TRBD2 (5 bases). CDR1 and CDR2 from the germline V gene are SNHLY and FYNNEI. The CDR3 covers 17 residues. Here the CDR3 reads CASSEGRIGIDDYEQYF. CDR3 nucleotides: TGTGCCAGCAGTGAAGGCCGGATAGGGATAGACGACTACGAACAGTACTTC.